This T cell receptor beta chain was sequenced in a study of graft-versus-host responses after intestinal transplantation (dated by TCRdb to about 2021). Regarding the complete study: The transplants that recipients got were multivisceral, liver-intestinal, or isolated intestinal. Graft-versus-host and host-versus-graft alloreactive T cell clones were tracked in the graft, circulation and bone marrow after intestinal transplantation using bulk TCR-beta CDR3 sequencing. Rather than going through the commercial service, samples from a few later patients were sequenced in-house on an Illumina MiSeq and processed with MiXCR. The cohort enrolled approximately 24 intestinal transplant recipients including one retransplant, and 3 patients lacking pretransplant specimens were excluded. A peak of at least 4% donor T cells among recipient peripheral blood mononuclear cells was the definition used for donor T cell macrochimerism. To identify alloreactive clones, pre-transplant mixed lymphocyte reaction products were sequenced and compared with unstimulated pre-transplant donor and recipient T cells. All recipients received anti-thymocyte globulin induction followed by maintenance tacrolimus and steroids for roughly 3 years.

There are 14 amino acids in the CDR3, from cysteine to phenylalanine inclusive. This entry keeps only the CDR3 DNA: 42 bases, framed from base 1. CDR1 and CDR2 are read off the germline V gene as SGHRS and YFSETQ. A distance of 5 bases separates the germline ends of V and J, which lose 0 bases and 2 bases respectively. Points on this clone: Its cognate antigen has yet to be identified. Base qualities are not provided; no much larger clone lies one nucleotide away.

The intended sense of this specimen's time point label: cells obtained before transplantation from donor or recipient. CD3+CD4+ and CD3+CD8+ populations were FACS-sorted from unstimulated pre-transplant donor and recipient cells taken from spleen or lymph nodes. Results and caveats for the whole study, not just this receptor: The relatively low number and heterogeneity of intestinal transplant patients limited the conclusions. Peak levels of circulating GvH clones were associated with declines in HvG clones early after transplant. GvH clones turned up in recipient bone marrow, with some appearing earlier in ileal mucosa or blood, a pattern consistent with an intestinal mucosal origin. In patients with donor T cell macrochimerism, the allografts had high GvH to HvG T cell clonal ratios.

Libraries came from the immunoSEQ multiplex PCR assay. For most patients, genomic DNA was isolated using the Qiagen DNeasy Blood and Tissue Kit and was shipped frozen to Adaptive Biotechnologies for TCR sequencing. For most patients, genomic DNA was subjected to high-throughput TCR-beta CDR3 sequencing by Adaptive Biotechnologies. As for the authors' bioinformatics: TCR sequencing data were retrieved from Adaptive's ImmunoSEQ software for some 17 patients, whereas three other patients were processed with MiXCR and VDJtools. To correct CD4 versus CD8 sorting errors, any sequence found in both subsets at a frequency ratio below 5:1 was removed. CDR3 nucleotide sequences shared by donor and recipient were removed because the origin of these sequences could not be assigned. To be classed as alloreactive, a clone needed at least 2-fold expansion over unstimulated cells and a minimum CFSE-low frequency of 0.002% (template counts) or 0.001% (read counts). Clones were considered mappable if detected in sequenced pre-transplant spleen, lymph node, or MLR CFSE-low populations of the donor or recipient. Cumulative frequency of alloreactive clones was calculated as a percentage of all sequences weighted by copy number. TCRdb holds this immuneACCESS table with in-frame rearrangements only. Some clones are missing; in checked studies, unresolved V genes explain under half, and the rest has no known cause. V and J calls and clone size are as listed in that table; D and trimming were resolved from the DNA. For this sample the table gives some 140,000 clones, of which 85% to 95% were detected only once. In total, the top ten clones hold approximately 0.17% of the sample.

The clonotype was recovered from a human donor who received an intestinal transplant. The rearrangement joined TRBV5-1 to TRBJ2-2, with the D gene call left open. The sample consisted of unstimulated CD4+ T cells sorted from spleen or lymph node cells, taken before intestinal transplant. The CDR3 region: CASSLGSNTGELFF. The sequenced DNA is TGCGCCAGCAGCTTGGGCAGCAACACCGGGGAGCTGTTTTTT.